This TCR beta chain was captured by sequencing in a study of a mutant IDH1 vaccine in newly diagnosed glioma. The germline V gene encodes CDR1 GTSNPN and CDR2 SVGIG (reference sequence). The V end lost 5 bases, the J end lost 0 bases, and 13 bases lay between the germline ends. The CDR3 length is 14 residues. Using immunoSEQ multiplex PCR, the repertoire was profiled, and TCRdb retains in-frame clones only, with some absent. The sample carries 45,000 to 65,000 clones, about 82% recorded once. The time point denotes: baseline, week 1 (first vaccination visit). Treatment noted: pre-vaccination baseline after standard-of-care therapy. New WHO grade 3 or 4 astrocytomas that were IDH1-mutant and ATRX-lost had been found in donors.

The sequence was obtained from a man aged 18 to 29 with glioma. This chain uses TRBV30 with TRBJ1-1; D unresolved. Sequencing used PBMCs, obtained from a glioma patient treated with radiotherapy, temozolomide or both. CDR3 sequence (DNA): TGTGCCTGGGGCCACCAACTCCTGAACACTGAAGCTTTCTTT. It is translated as CAWGHQLLNTEAFF.